What follows describes a single T cell receptor (beta chain). The antigen is undetermined. Compared with germline, one end of the junction differs, possibly owing to a read error. The CDR3 spans 13 residues. Germline V lookup: CDR1 SNHLY, CDR2 FYNNEI. These data come from a study of shared clonotypes between healthy human individuals. Study-level points and caveats: Expectations were that clonotype sharing among donors would be affected by sequencing depth.

On ten immunoSEQ deep assay plates, unsorted PBMC DNA was sequenced. Original processing methods: Junction-only immunoSEQ data arrived without quality scores, meaning filtering differed. The table came from immunoSEQ multiplex PCR; TCRdb's copy has only in-frame clones and leaves some out. V and J calls plus clone size are reproduced from that table; the DNA served to infer D and trimming. The table shows 530,000 or so clones, with approximately 79% occurring only once. The sequenced sample consisted of PBMCs. The TCR comes from a woman in her thirties or forties in good health. Some clones in this sample may be carry-over from other donors' samples. The chain is built from TRBV2 and TRBJ2-3, with 9 bases fitting TRBD2. CDR3 sequence reads: CASSEAAGTSPSF. In DNA, the CDR3 is TGTGCCAGCAGTGAAGCGGCCGGGACTAGCCCCAGTTTT.